There are many counts of the clone carrying this T cell receptor (beta chain). The antigen is undetermined. The CDR3 covers 15 residues. Germline CDR1 MGHRA, CDR2 YSYEKL. V lost 1 base and J lost 4; bases outside the gene matches: 6. This sample is drawn from a study of cytomegalovirus exposure and HLA in healthy donors. Study conclusions and caveats: Presence/absence analysis assumed near-uniform sequencing depth across donors. The study put about 180 TCR beta chains on its list as cytomegalovirus-associated.

It was with 60 Vbeta and 13 Jbeta primers that the PCR ran. Method: immunoSEQ multiplex PCR; TCRdb's copy keeps in-frame clones and lacks some. This sample has more than 95,000 clones; approximately 12% occur once, and the top ten carry 15% to 20%. The chain employs TRBV4-1 and TRBJ2-7, with TRBD2 matching over 8 bases. The clonotype originates from a man between 35 and 55 years old in good health and CMV-seropositive. Sequenced sample: PBMCs. The CDR3 DNA is TGCGCCAGCAGCCAAGCGGCTAGCGGGTCTTACGAGCAGTACTTC. Protein sequence: CASSQAASGSYEQYF.